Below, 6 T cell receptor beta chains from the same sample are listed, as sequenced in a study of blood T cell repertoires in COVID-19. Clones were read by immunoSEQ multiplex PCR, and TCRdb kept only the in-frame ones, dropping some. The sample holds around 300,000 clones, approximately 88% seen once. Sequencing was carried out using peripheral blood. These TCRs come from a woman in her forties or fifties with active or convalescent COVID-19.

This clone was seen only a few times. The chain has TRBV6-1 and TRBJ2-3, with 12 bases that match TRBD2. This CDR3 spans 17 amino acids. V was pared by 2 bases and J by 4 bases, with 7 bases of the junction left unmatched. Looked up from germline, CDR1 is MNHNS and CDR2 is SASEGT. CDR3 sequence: CASSESGLAGGPDTQYF. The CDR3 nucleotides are TGTGCCAGCAGTGAATCGGGCCTAGCGGGGGGGCCAGATACGCAGTATTTT.

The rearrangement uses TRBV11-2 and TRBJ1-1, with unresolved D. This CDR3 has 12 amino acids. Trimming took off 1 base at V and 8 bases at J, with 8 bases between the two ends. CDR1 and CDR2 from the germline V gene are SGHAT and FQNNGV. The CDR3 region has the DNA TGTGCCAGCAGCTTAGGGCATATGGAAGCTTTCTTT. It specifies CASSLGHMEAFF.

As DNA, the CDR3 is TGCGCCAGCAGCCATGTTGGGCCGGGACAGGGGGTGCAAGGGCAGTACTTC. Protein sequence: CASSHVGPGQGVQGQYF. The chain carries TRBV4-1 and TRBJ2-7; 11 positions agree with TRBD1. The ends lost 3 bases at V and 9 bases at J; junction bases unmatched: 16. From germline, CDR1 is MGHRA and CDR2 YSYEKL. This CDR3 comprises 17 residues.

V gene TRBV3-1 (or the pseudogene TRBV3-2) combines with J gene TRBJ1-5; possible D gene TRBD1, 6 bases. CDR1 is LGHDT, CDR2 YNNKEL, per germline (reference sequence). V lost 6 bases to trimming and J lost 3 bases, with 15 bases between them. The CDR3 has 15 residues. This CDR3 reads CASSLREGVNQPQHF. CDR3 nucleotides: TGTGCCAGCAGTCTACGGGAGGGGGTCAATCAGCCCCAGCATTTT.

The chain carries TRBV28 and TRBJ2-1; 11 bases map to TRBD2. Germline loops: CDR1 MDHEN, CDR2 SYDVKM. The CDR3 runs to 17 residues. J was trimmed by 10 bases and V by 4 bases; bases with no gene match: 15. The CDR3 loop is CASSYLPTSGIRGEQFF. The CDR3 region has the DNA TGTGCCAGCAGTTACCTCCCGACTAGCGGGATCCGGGGGGAGCAGTTCTTC.

The CDR3, as DNA: TGTGCCAGCAGCCCAAGGACTAGCGGGAGGGCTGGCTACGAGCAGTACTTC. As protein: CASSPRTSGRAGYEQYF. The chain combines TRBV27 with TRBJ2-7; 15 bases agree with TRBD2. After removal of 6 bases from V and 3 bases from J, the junction contained 9 bases not matched to a gene. The CDR3 consists of 17 residues. CDR1 and CDR2 (germline): MNHEY, SMNVEV (reference sequence).